What follows are 27 T cell receptor beta chains derived from one specimen sequenced in a study of cytomegalovirus exposure and HLA in healthy donors. Clones were read by immunoSEQ multiplex PCR, and TCRdb kept only the in-frame ones, dropping some. The sample lists fewer than 200,000 clones, roughly 90% occurring once. Sequencing was performed on PBMCs. These receptors originate from a woman in her 30s in good health and CMV-seronegative.

The chain uses TRBV2 and TRBJ1-2, with D unresolved. CDR1 SNHLY and CDR2 FYNNEI come from the germline V gene. CDR3 length equals 12 residues. V was trimmed by 5 bases and J by 3 bases, leaving 7 bases between them. In DNA, the CDR3 is TGTGCCAGCAGTCCCGGGGACTATGGCTACACCTTC. Amino acids: CASSPGDYGYTF.

This sequence joins TRBV6-5 and TRBJ2-7; D may be TRBD1 (6 bases). Per germline, CDR1 MNHEY and CDR2 SVGAGI. The CDR3 is 14 residues long. V was shortened by 8 bases and J by 1 base, with 15 bases between the two germline ends. In nucleotides, the CDR3 is TGTGCCAGCGGAACTCGGGACAAGTCCTACGAGCAGTACTTC. This translates into CASGTRDKSYEQYF.

The chain has TRBV25-1 and TRBJ1-1; a possible D gene is TRBD1 (6 bases). Germline V gives CDR1 MGHDK, CDR2 SYGVNS. The CDR3 is 15 residues long. The V end was cut by 3 bases, the J end by 4 bases, with 15 bases between. DNA of the CDR3: TGTGCCAGCAGTGAGTGGACAGCCGGCGGCACTGAAGCTTTCTTT. Amino acids: CASSEWTAGGTEAFF. Based on the CDR3 plus reference TRBV25-1 and TRBJ1-1, the full variable domain is EADIYQTPRYLVIGTGKKITLECSQTMGHDKMYWYQQDPGMELHLIHYSYGVNSTEKGDLSSESTVSRIRTEHFPLTLESARPSHTSQYLCASSEWTAGGTEAFFGQGTRLTVV.

The CDR3 loop is CASSLRRDGGLNYGYTF. Written as DNA, the CDR3 is TGTGCCAGCAGCTTACGCCGGGACGGAGGGCTTAACTATGGCTACACCTTC. This chain joins TRBV7-8 and TRBJ1-2; D perhaps matches TRBD1 (5 bases). Germline V gene data show CDR1 as SGHVS and CDR2 as FQNEAQ. The CDR3 loop spans 17 amino acids. Trimming cost V 2 bases and J 1 base, with 17 bases left between them.

The V and J genes are TRBV9 and TRBJ2-1; 11 nucleotides line up with TRBD2. The germline CDR1 and CDR2 sequences are SGDLS and YYNGEE. The CDR3 runs to 15 residues. Germline trimming cut 3 bases from V and 4 bases from J; bases unmatched to any gene: 3. The CDR3 protein is CASSDASGGYNEQFF. The DNA for the CDR3 is TGTGCCAGCAGCGATGCTAGCGGGGGGTACAATGAGCAGTTCTTC.

The chain uses TRBV7-8 and TRBJ2-3, with TRBD1 as a possible D gene (5 bases). CDR3 length: 15 amino acids. The V gene lost 6 bases and the J gene lost 0 bases, with 13 bases spanning the gap. CDR1 is SGHVS and CDR2 is FQNEAQ in the germline V gene. In nucleotides, the CDR3 is TGTGCCAGCAGGTCCAGGGCTATGAGCACAGATACGCAGTATTTT. It encodes CASRSRAMSTDTQYF. The full variable domain, its missing parts supplied by reference TRBV7-8 and TRBJ2-3, is GAGVSQSPRYKVAKRGQDVALRCDPISGHVSLFWYQQALGQGPEFLTYFQNEAQLDKSGLPSDRFFAERPEGSVSTLKIQRTQQEDSAVYLCASRSRAMSTDTQYFGPGTRLTVL.

The V and J genes are TRBV14 and TRBJ1-6, with 8 bases matching TRBD1. V lost 3 bases to trimming and J lost 7 bases; unmatched junction nucleotides: 5. CDR1 and CDR2 (germline): SGHDN, FVKESK. The CDR3 spans 15 residues. The CDR3 coding sequence is TGTGCCAGCAGCCAGGGACAGGAGGGGAATTCACCCCTCCACTTT. It specifies CASSQGQEGNSPLHF.

This chain links TRBV9 with TRBJ2-2; a possible D gene is TRBD1 (5 bases). Trimming removed 2 bases from V and 4 bases from J, with 12 bases in between. This CDR3 spans 15 amino acids. Germline CDR1 and CDR2: SGDLS and YYNGEE. The CDR3 sequence: CASSVTRDVTGELFF. As DNA, the CDR3 is TGTGCCAGCAGCGTTACCAGGGATGTCACCGGGGAGCTGTTTTTT.

This sequence joins TRBV11-2 and TRBJ2-7; TRBD1 aligns across 7 bases. The CDR3 has 14 amino acids. The V gene's germline CDR1 is SGHAT and CDR2 FQNNGV. The V gene end was trimmed by 5 bases and the J gene end by 1 base; junction bases not matched to a gene: 5. Here the CDR3 reads CASSPRDSSYEQYF. CDR3 nucleotide sequence: TGTGCCAGCAGCCCTAGGGACAGTTCCTACGAGCAGTACTTC.

This clone was observed a single time. The rearrangement joins TRBV6-6 to TRBJ2-1; TRBD2 matches at 8 bases. This CDR3 region has 16 residues. Germline V gives CDR1 MNHNY, CDR2 SVGAGI (reference sequence). Trimming at V came to 7 bases and at J to 7 bases, leaving 15 bases not matched to a gene. For the CDR3, the DNA is TGTGCCAGCAACCTAAAGGGACTAGGATTAGGAAATGAGCAGTTCTTC. Translating it yields CASNLKGLGLGNEQFF.

The V call is TRBV28, the J call TRBJ2-5, with D possibly being TRBD1 (7 bases). The germline CDR1 and CDR2 sequences are MDHEN and SYDVKM. V was clipped by 2 bases and J by 1 base, with 11 bases between them. The CDR3 is made up of 15 amino acids. CDR3 coding DNA: TGTGCCAGCAGTTTAGGCGGGGACAGCCAAGAGACCCAGTACTTC. Its protein is CASSLGGDSQETQYF.

This clone was observed a few times. The chain couples TRBV7-8 to TRBJ2-7, with D tentatively TRBD1 (5 bases). Trimming removed 1 base from V and 3 bases from J, with 10 bases in between. The CDR3 spans 14 residues. Germline values: CDR1 SGHVS, CDR2 FQNEAQ. The CDR3 region has the DNA TGTGCCAGCAGCTTAGAGACAGTTTACTACGAGCAGTACTTC. Amino acid sequence: CASSLETVYYEQYF.

The rearrangement links TRBV5-1 to TRBJ2-7; D ambiguous. V was pared by 0 bases and J by 0 bases, with 10 bases between. Germline-derived CDR1 and CDR2 are SGHRS and YFSETQ. The CDR3 extends over 15 amino acids. The CDR3 loop is CASSLDRLPSYEQYF. The DNA of the CDR3 is TGCGCCAGCAGCTTGGACCGGTTGCCCTCCTACGAGCAGTACTTC.

This chain joins TRBV5-1 and TRBJ1-1; 9 nucleotides line up with TRBD1. The V gene end was trimmed by 2 bases and the J gene end by 2 bases; junction bases not matched to a gene: 7. The germline V gene encodes CDR1 SGHRS and CDR2 YFSETQ. This CDR3 region has 16 residues. The CDR3, as DNA: TGCGCCAGCAGCTTACCGGGACAGGGCATTAACACTGAAGCTTTCTTT. Encoded protein: CASSLPGQGINTEAFF.

This chain links TRBV7-8 with TRBJ2-1; 11 positions agree with TRBD2. CDR3 length: 17 residues. Trimming took 2 bases from V and 5 from J; bases not matched to a gene: 8. Germline assignment: CDR1 SGHVS and CDR2 FQNEAQ. The CDR3 loop is CASSLLGGTSGHNEQFF. In DNA form, the CDR3 reads TGTGCCAGCAGCTTATTGGGTGGGACTAGCGGTCACAATGAGCAGTTCTTC.

The chain couples TRBV9 to TRBJ2-1, with TRBD2 identical over 11 bases. V was pared by 0 bases and J by 7 bases, with 3 bases of the junction left unmatched. The CDR3 loop spans 15 amino acids. Germline V CDR1 and CDR2: SGDLS, YYNGEE. CDR3 region: CASSVGSGGANEQFF. The CDR3 DNA reads as TGTGCCAGCAGCGTAGGTAGCGGGGGGGCAAATGAGCAGTTCTTC.

The gene calls are TRBV18 and TRBJ2-2; D gene uncertain. V was pared by 6 bases and J by 8 bases, with 10 bases between. Per the germline V gene, CDR1 is KGHSH and CDR2 is LQKENI. The CDR3 runs to 12 residues. In nucleotides, the CDR3 is TGTGCCAGCTCTCGCCTTGGAGGGGAGCTGTTTTTT. This translates into CASSRLGGELFF.

This chain joins TRBV5-5 and TRBJ2-6, with 8 positions matching TRBD1. J was trimmed by 2 bases and V by 4 bases; bases with no gene match: 2. Germline assignment: CDR1 SGHKS and CDR2 YYEKEE (reference sequence). The CDR3 covers 15 residues. The CDR3 nucleotides are TGTGCCAGCAGCCGGACAGGGCCTGGGGCCAACGTCCTGACTTTC. This translates into CASSRTGPGANVLTF.

A few counts support this clone. The chain combines TRBV20-1 with TRBJ2-1, with D hard to call. Germline CDR1 DFQATT, CDR2 SNEGSKA (reference sequence). V was trimmed by 0 bases and J by 6 bases, leaving 3 bases between them. This CDR3 region has 11 residues. CDR3 region: CSARDTNEQFF. DNA for the CDR3: TGCAGTGCTAGAGACACCAATGAGCAGTTCTTC.

The V and J genes are TRBV7-9 and TRBJ1-1, with 10 bases that match TRBD1. This CDR3 region has 16 residues. From germline, CDR1 is SEHNR and CDR2 FQNEAQ (reference sequence). The trim removed 6 bases at V and 1 base at J, leaving 8 bases unmatched. CDR3 loop: CASRQTRTGGNTEAFF. The CDR3 bases are TGTGCCAGCAGGCAAACGCGGACAGGGGGGAACACTGAAGCTTTCTTT.

The chain combines TRBV4-1 with TRBJ1-2; tentative D call: TRBD1 (6 bases). Germline V gives CDR1 MGHRA, CDR2 YSYEKL. Trimming took 4 bases from V and 7 from J, leaving 19 bases between them. There are 15 residues in the CDR3. The DNA for the CDR3 is TGCGCCAGCAGCCGAGGCAACAGGGCTTTAGGTGGCTACACCTTC. Protein sequence: CASSRGNRALGGYTF.

Remarks on this clone: Mismatch with germline at one junction end may stem from a read error. This chain uses TRBV7-7 with TRBJ2-2; D is uncertain. This CDR3 has 14 amino acids. Germline CDR1 is SSHAT and CDR2 is FNYEAQ (reference sequence). The CDR3: CASSLGANTGELFF. The CDR3 DNA is TGTGCTAGCAGCTTAGGTGCGAACACCGGGGAGCTGTTTTTT.

The chain recombines TRBV29-1 with TRBJ2-2, with 11 bases that match TRBD1. V shed 7 bases and J 4 bases; nucleotides not matched to a gene: 5. CDR3 length: 14 residues. Germline CDR1 and CDR2: SQVTM and ANQGSEA. The CDR3 sequence: CSAGDRGSTGELFF. The CDR3 DNA is TGCAGCGCAGGGGACAGGGGGAGCACCGGGGAGCTGTTTTTT.

This clone was detected only a few times. J is TRBJ2-7 and V is TRBV6-1; the D is unclear. The CDR3 runs to 16 residues. Germline loops: CDR1 MNHNS, CDR2 SASEGT. Trimming shortened V by 1 base and J by 2 bases, and 15 bases separated the two germline ends. The CDR3 sequence: CASSEVRLLWAYEQYF. The CDR3 coding sequence is TGTGCCAGCAGTGAAGTACGCCTCCTATGGGCCTACGAGCAGTACTTC.

The chain recombines TRBV6-6 with TRBJ1-3; D remains ambiguous. The CDR3 has 13 amino acids. The germline V gene encodes CDR1 MNHNY and CDR2 SVGAGI (reference sequence). Deletions cut 5 bases from V and 1 base from J, with 6 bases between. In DNA, the CDR3 is TGTGCCAGCAGTATAAGGTCTGGAAACACCATATATTTT. Encoded protein: CASSIRSGNTIYF.

The V call is TRBV4-2, the J call TRBJ2-7; 8 bases match TRBD1. The CDR3 sequence is 14 residues long. The V gene's germline CDR1 is LGHNA and CDR2 YNFKEQ. Unmatched junction bases numbered 5, after V lost 4 bases and J lost 3 bases. DNA for the CDR3: TGTGCCAGCAGCCCCCGACAGGGGCGCTACGAGCAGTACTTC. Translation: CASSPRQGRYEQYF.

The V and J genes are TRBV4-2 and TRBJ1-1; TRBD1 matches 8 bases. The germline V gene encodes CDR1 LGHNA and CDR2 YNFKEQ. The CDR3 covers 15 residues. The V and J ends lost 3 bases and 6 bases, in that order; junction bases with no gene match: 9. The chain's CDR3 is CASSHQTGDSAEAFF. CDR3 DNA: TGTGCCAGCAGCCACCAGACAGGGGATTCCGCTGAAGCTTTCTTT.